This T cell receptor (beta chain) derives from a study of T cells in Graves' hyperthyroidism and ophthalmopathy. Diagnostic decisions used clinical symptoms, serum thyroxine and TRAb, thyroid ultrasound and orbital computed tomography. Broader study findings: The blood repertoire included most of the expanded thyroid clonotypes above 0.001.

About this clonotype: Its antigen remains unknown.

Researchers amplified the TCR beta CDR3 regions from RNA transcripts. The HTBI primer set drove a first-round RT-PCR of the TCR CDR3. In TCRdb, the multiplex PCR reads were re-called with MiXCR into one record per CDR3 protein. The data contain around 600,000 distinct CDR3 sequences, approximately 42% of them singletons. There are 13 residues in the CDR3. Trimming left V 4 bases short and J 4 bases short, with 10 bases between. Germline CDR1 is SGDLS and CDR2 is YYNGEE. The chain recombines TRBV9 with TRBJ2-3; no clear D. Sequences were obtained from peripheral blood or thyroid tissue (not recorded which). This clonotype originated in an adult man with Graves' disease, either hyperthyroidism or ophthalmopathy (not recorded which). The CDR3 protein is CASSQDLSDTQYF. CDR3 bases: TGTGCCAGCAGCCAAGATCTCTCAGATACGCAGTATTTT.